A selection of T cell receptor beta chains follows, all from one sample in a study of Graves' ophthalmopathy and Graves' hyperthyroidism. TCRdb re-called the multiplex PCR reads through MiXCR, storing one row per CDR3 protein. The sample consists of 740,000 or so distinct CDR3 sequences, roughly two fifths of them appearing once. Sequencing was carried out using peripheral blood. The receptors shown here come from an adult man with Graves' ophthalmopathy. Both conserved end residues are part of each CDR3. The D gene is left open where the match is weak. For some rows the clone size is stated as once, few or many, or as a class when expanded; others skip it.

size	V	J	D	DNA	CDR3
-	TRBV29-1	TRBJ1-6	TRBD1	TGCAGCGTTGAAACGACAGGGGGTATAGGTTCACCCCTCCACTTT	CSVETTGGIGSPLHF
-	TRBV29-1	TRBJ1-5	-	TGCAGTGAGTCCGGCACTCATCAGCCCCAGCATTTT	CSESGTHQPQHF
few	TRBV2	TRBJ1-6	TRBD1	TGTGCCAGCAGTTTATGGGACAGGGGTAGCTATAATTCACCCCTCCACTTT	CASSLWDRGSYNSPLHF
-	TRBV11-2	TRBJ1-3	TRBD1	TGTGCCAGCAGACCTTCACCCGGGACAGTCTCTGTCATATCTGGAAACACCATATATTTT	CASRPSPGTVSVISGNTIYF
-	TRBV6-5	TRBJ1-2	-	TGTGCCAGCAGTTACAAGGAGAAGGATGGCTACACCTTC	CASSYKEKDGYTF
-	TRBV29-1	TRBJ2-7	-	TGCAGCGCCGTTAAACAAGGGGACAACGAGCAGTACTTC	CSAVKQGDNEQYF
few	TRBV7-3	TRBJ1-2	-	TGTGCCAGCAGCCCCCAGGACAGTTTTTATGGCTACACCTTC	CASSPQDSFYGYTF
-	TRBV20-1	TRBJ2-7	TRBD2	TGCAGTGCTCTTCGACTAGCGGGTTACGAGCAGTACTTC	CSALRLAGYEQYF
-	TRBV9	TRBJ2-2	TRBD2	TGTGCCAGCAGCGCGACTAGCGGGAACACCGGGGAGCTGTTTTTT	CASSATSGNTGELFF
many	TRBV7-9	TRBJ2-7	-	TGTGCCAGCAGCTTAGTGACCTACGAGCAGTACTTC	CASSLVTYEQYF
many	TRBV19	TRBJ1-2	TRBD1	TGTGCCAGTAGTTCGACAGGGGCTCGGGATGGCTACACCTTC	CASSSTGARDGYTF
few	TRBV12-3/TRBV12-4	TRBJ2-5	TRBD2	TGTGCCAGCAGTGTAGGGGCGGGGGGCCGGTACCAAGAGACCCAGTACTTC	CASSVGAGGRYQETQYF
few	TRBV6-5	TRBJ2-7	-	TGTGCCAGCGGCCTACGTGGGGAGAGCTCCTACGAGCAGTACTTC	CASGLRGESSYEQYF
-	TRBV7-8	TRBJ2-7	TRBD1	TGTGCCAGCAGCTTAGCCTCGACAGGGGTCGGCGAGCAGTACTTC	CASSLASTGVGEQYF
-	TRBV10-1	TRBJ2-3	TRBD2	TGCGCCAGCAGTATAGCGGGAAGCACAGATACGCAGTATTTT	CASSIAGSTDTQYF
few	TRBV4-3	TRBJ1-1	-	TGCGCCAGCAGTGGTAACAGGGTCGACACTGAAGCTTTCTTT	CASSGNRVDTEAFF
-	TRBV19	TRBJ2-6	-	TGTGCCAGTAGTATCTCGGGCGGGTCCTACGTCCTGACTTTC	CASSISGGSYVLTF
many	TRBV7-9	TRBJ2-5	-	TGTGCCAGCAGCCCCGCGGCGGGTGGAGAGACCCAGTACTTC	CASSPAAGGETQYF
few	TRBV7-9	TRBJ2-7	-	TGTGCCAGCAACTCGCCAGAGGGGGGAGGTTGGCCCTACGAGCAGTACTTC	CASNSPEGGGWPYEQYF
many	TRBV24-1	TRBJ1-5	TRBD1	TGTGCCACCAGTGACTCAAGGACAGGGAGGGGACAGCCCCAGCATTTT	CATSDSRTGRGQPQHF
-	TRBV25-1	TRBJ1-2	-	TGTGCCAGCGGGTCACAGGGACTTGGCTACACCTTC	CASGSQGLGYTF
-	TRBV10-3	TRBJ1-2	TRBD1	TGTGCCAGCAATTCAGGGGGCAATAACTATGGCTACACCTTC	CASNSGGNNYGYTF
few	TRBV7-3	TRBJ1-6	-	TGTGCCAGCAGCTTGGGATTTCAGAATAATTCACCCCTCCACTTT	CASSLGFQNNSPLHF
-	TRBV7-9	TRBJ1-4	-	TGTGCCAGTAGCTTAGGGGCAGCAACTAATGAAAAACTGTTTTTT	CASSLGAATNEKLFF
few	TRBV9	TRBJ1-6	-	TGTGCCAGCAGCCAGGTACAGGGTGCGAGTTCACCCCTCCACTTT	CASSQVQGASSPLHF
few	TRBV6-6	TRBJ2-7	-	TGTGCCAGCAGTTATGAGGGCCACGAGCAGTACTTC	CASSYEGHEQYF
once	TRBV15	TRBJ1-2	-	TGTGCCACCAGCAGAGCGGCGGACAGAGACTATGGCTACACCTTC	CATSRAADRDYGYTF
few	TRBV7-6	TRBJ2-7	-	TGTGCCAGCAGCTTATCGGTCCGGGGGACACAGACCTACGAGCAGTACTTC	CASSLSVRGTQTYEQYF